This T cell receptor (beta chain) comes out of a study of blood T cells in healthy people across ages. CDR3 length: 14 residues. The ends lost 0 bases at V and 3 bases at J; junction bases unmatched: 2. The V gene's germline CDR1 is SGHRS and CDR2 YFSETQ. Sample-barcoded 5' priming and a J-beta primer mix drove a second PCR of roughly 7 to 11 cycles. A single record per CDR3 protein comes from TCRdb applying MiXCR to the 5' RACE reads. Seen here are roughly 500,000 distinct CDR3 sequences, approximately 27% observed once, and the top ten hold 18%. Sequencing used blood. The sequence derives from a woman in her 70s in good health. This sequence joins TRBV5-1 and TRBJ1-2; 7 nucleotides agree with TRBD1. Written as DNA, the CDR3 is TGCGCCAGCAGCTTGGCTGGACAGGACTATGGCTACACCTTC. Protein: CASSLAGQDYGYTF.